What follows are 7 T cell receptor beta chains derived from one specimen sequenced in a study of cytomegalovirus exposure and HLA in healthy donors. PCR primers comprised 60 Vbeta and 13 Jbeta primers. Clones were sequenced by immunoSEQ multiplex PCR, and TCRdb holds only the in-frame ones, with some missing. The sample table sets out 100,000 to 150,000 clones. Input material: PBMCs. These receptors all come from a young man in good health and CMV-seronegative.

The chain recombines TRBV6-5 with TRBJ2-1; D might be TRBD2 (6 bases). Looked up from germline, CDR1 is MNHEY and CDR2 is SVGAGI. The CDR3 loop spans 14 amino acids. Trimming pared 2 bases from V and 8 bases from J, leaving 13 bases between. CDR3 residues: CASSYGLATHEQFF. For the CDR3, the DNA is TGTGCCAGCAGTTACGGGCTAGCGACGCATGAGCAGTTCTTC.

The V call is TRBV7-6, the J call TRBJ2-5; 7 nucleotides agree with TRBD1. The CDR3 spans 14 residues. Trimming cost V 5 bases and J 5 bases; bases outside gene matches: 8. Per germline, CDR1 SGHVS and CDR2 FNYEAQ. The CDR3 DNA follows: TGTGCCAGCAGCACTCGACAGGGCGGGGAGACCCAGTACTTC. Its protein is CASSTRQGGETQYF. Full variable domain (rest looked up from reference TRBV7-6 and TRBJ2-5): GAGVSQSPRYKVTKRGQDVALRCDPISGHVSLYWYRQALGQGPEFLTYFNYEAQQDKSGLPNDRFSAERPEGSISTLTIQRTEQRDSAMYRCASSTRQGGETQYFGPGTRLLVL.

The rearrangement joins TRBV30 to TRBJ1-6; perhaps TRBD1 as D (6 bases). CDR1 is GTSNPN, CDR2 SVGIG, per germline (reference sequence). Trimming stripped 5 bases from V and 5 bases from J, with 10 bases between. The CDR3 covers 13 residues. The CDR3: CAWQGQHNSPLHF. DNA of the CDR3: TGTGCCTGGCAGGGACAACATAATTCACCCCTCCACTTT.

The chain links TRBV19 to TRBJ1-1; 8 positions match TRBD1. Germline CDR1 is LNHDA and CDR2 is SQIVND (reference sequence). The CDR3 runs 14 residues. V lost 8 bases and J lost 1; bases outside the gene matches: 6. This chain's CDR3 is CASQRTGTNTEAFF. The CDR3 coding sequence is TGTGCCAGTCAGCGGACAGGGACGAACACTGAAGCTTTCTTT.

CDR3 sequence (DNA): TGTGCCAGCAGCCCCGAAACGTCTAGCGGACTTTTTGAGCAGTACTTC. This translates into CASSPETSSGLFEQYF. The gene calls are TRBV7-2 and TRBJ2-7; TRBD2 matches 7 bases. This CDR3 is built from 16 residues. Losses at the gene ends were 5 bases for V and 7 bases for J; bases not matched to a gene: 17. Looked up from germline, CDR1 is SGHTA and CDR2 is FQGNSA.

The chain is built from TRBV28 and TRBJ2-2; TRBD1 matches 8 bases. This CDR3 contains 15 residues. Per germline, CDR1 MDHEN and CDR2 SYDVKM. V shed 4 bases and J 5 bases; nucleotides not matched to a gene: 6. CDR3 residues: CASSSGTGRTGELFF. The CDR3 nucleotides read TGTGCCAGCAGTTCCGGGACAGGAAGAACCGGGGAGCTGTTTTTT.

The rearrangement uses TRBV4-1 and TRBJ1-3, with a weak D call TRBD1 (6 bases). V lost 3 bases and J lost 4, with 13 bases in between. Germline lookup yields CDR1 MGHRA and CDR2 YSYEKL. The CDR3 has 15 amino acids. The CDR3 DNA sequence: TGCGCCAGCAGCCAGCTTACAGGGCTCGGAAACACCATATATTTT. Amino acids: CASSQLTGLGNTIYF.